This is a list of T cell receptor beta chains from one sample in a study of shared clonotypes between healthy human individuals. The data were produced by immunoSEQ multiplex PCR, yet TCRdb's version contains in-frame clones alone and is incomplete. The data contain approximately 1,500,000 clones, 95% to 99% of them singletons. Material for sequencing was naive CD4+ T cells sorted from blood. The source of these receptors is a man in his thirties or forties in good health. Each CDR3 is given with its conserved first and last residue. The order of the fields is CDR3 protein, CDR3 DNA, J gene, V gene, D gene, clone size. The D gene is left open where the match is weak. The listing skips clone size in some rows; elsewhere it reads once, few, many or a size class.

CASSLDSDYNPYNEQFF | TGTGCCAGCAGCTTAGATTCAGATTATAATCCCTACAATGAGCAGTTCTTC | TRBJ2-1 | TRBV11-2 | - | once
CASSLGSRPSYEQYF | TGTGCCAGCAGCTTGGGATCCCGACCCTCCTACGAGCAGTACTTC | TRBJ2-7 | TRBV5-4 | - | -
CASSPTGLGLPNNEQFF | TGTGCCAGCAGTCCTACAGGGTTGGGACTACCTAATAATGAGCAGTTCTTC | TRBJ2-1 | TRBV28 | - | -
CASSSRDRGRTGELFF | TGTGCCAGCAGCTCTCGGGACAGGGGGCGCACCGGGGAGCTGTTTTTT | TRBJ2-2 | TRBV13 | TRBD1 | -
CASSLQNYGYTF | TGTGCCAGCTCGTTACAGAACTATGGCTACACCTTC | TRBJ1-2 | TRBV9 | - | -
CASSLRPGAENIQYF | TGTGCCAGCAGTTTACGGCCCGGGGCGGAAAACATTCAGTACTTC | TRBJ2-4 | TRBV27 | - | -
CASSSDRASDQPQHF | TGCGCCAGCAGCTCGGACCGAGCAAGCGATCAGCCCCAGCATTTT | TRBJ1-5 | TRBV4-1 | - | once
CASSAGQGIYEQYF | TGTGCCAGCAGCGCGGGACAGGGGATCTACGAGCAGTACTTC | TRBJ2-7 | TRBV9 | TRBD1 | -
CASTGRLLNYGYTF | TGTGCCAGCACCGGGAGGTTACTCAACTATGGCTACACCTTC | TRBJ1-2 | TRBV5-6 | - | -
CASSLVSRERNGYTF | TGTGCCAGCAGCTTGGTCTCCAGGGAAAGGAACGGCTACACCTTC | TRBJ1-2 | TRBV5-6 | - | -
CASSLGRNEKLFF | TGTGCCAGCAGCTTAGGGCGTAATGAAAAACTGTTTTTT | TRBJ1-4 | TRBV7-9 | - | -
CASSENTDTQYF | TGTGCCAGCAGCGAAAACACAGATACGCAGTATTTT | TRBJ2-3 | TRBV5-6 | - | -
CASSPRGAGTDTQYF | TGTGCCAGCAGCCCTAGAGGGGCGGGAACCGATACGCAGTATTTT | TRBJ2-3 | TRBV5-4 | - | -
CSAAKQETQYF | TGCAGCGCGGCTAAACAAGAGACCCAGTACTTC | TRBJ2-5 | TRBV29-1 | - | once
CASSFQETQYF | TGTGCCAGCAGTTTCCAAGAGACCCAGTACTTC | TRBJ2-5 | TRBV28 | - | -
CASSDGQGLEQYF | TGTGCCAGCAGCGACGGTCAGGGCCTCGAGCAGTACTTC | TRBJ2-7 | TRBV7-7 | - | once
CASSVLTSRGTDTQYF | TGTGCCAGCAGCGTTCTGACTAGCCGCGGGACAGATACGCAGTATTTT | TRBJ2-3 | TRBV9 | TRBD2 | -
CSGNRGATDTQYF | TGCAGCGGCAACAGGGGGGCGACAGATACGCAGTATTTT | TRBJ2-3 | TRBV29-1 | TRBD1 | -
CASSQARTSGPYEQYF | TGCGCCAGCAGCCAAGCCCGGACTAGCGGGCCCTACGAGCAGTACTTC | TRBJ2-7 | TRBV4-3 | TRBD2 | -
CASSLLGLGAQYF | TGTGCCAGCAGCTTACTAGGGTTGGGGGCCCAGTACTTC | TRBJ2-5 | TRBV7-3 | - | -
CASSLVDRVQAGYTF | TGTGCCAGCAGCTTAGTTGACAGGGTGCAGGCTGGCTACACCTTC | TRBJ1-2 | TRBV11-2 | TRBD1 | -
CASSKDSHEQYF | TGTGCCAGTAGTAAGGACAGCCACGAGCAGTACTTC | TRBJ2-7 | TRBV19 | - | few
CASSPDSSNQPQHF | TGTGCCAGCAGCCCCGACTCTAGCAATCAGCCCCAGCATTTT | TRBJ1-5 | TRBV28 | - | -
CASSLGLAGEPYNEQFF | TGCGCCAGCAGCCTCGGACTAGCGGGAGAACCTTACAATGAGCAGTTCTTC | TRBJ2-1 | TRBV4-1 | TRBD2 | -
CASSQGQETQYF | TGTGCCAGCAGCCAAGGGCAAGAGACCCAGTACTTC | TRBJ2-5 | TRBV4-2 | - | -
CASSLGGGVAAEAFF | TGCGCCAGCAGCCTGGGCGGGGGCGTAGCGGCTGAAGCTTTCTTT | TRBJ1-1 | TRBV5-1 | - | -
CATAVGIDYEQYF | TGTGCCACCGCGGTCGGGATCGATTACGAGCAGTACTTC | TRBJ2-7 | TRBV15 | - | -
CASSSTGTGSYEQYF | TGTGCCAGCAGCTCTACCGGGACAGGTTCCTACGAGCAGTACTTC | TRBJ2-7 | TRBV7-2 | TRBD1 | -
CASNPLGTAYEQYF | TGTGCCAGCAACCCCCTCGGGACAGCTTACGAGCAGTACTTC | TRBJ2-7 | TRBV28 | TRBD1 | -
CASSEGQGRGTDTQYF | TGTGCCAGCAGCGAGGGACAGGGCAGGGGCACAGATACGCAGTATTTT | TRBJ2-3 | TRBV14 | TRBD1 | -
CASSERGTAYEQYF | TGCGCCAGCAGTGAGAGAGGGACAGCCTACGAGCAGTACTTC | TRBJ2-7 | TRBV10-1 | TRBD1 | -
CASRAWGAGWYEQYF | TGTGCCAGCAGGGCCTGGGGAGCGGGCTGGTACGAGCAGTACTTC | TRBJ2-7 | TRBV6-5 | - | -
CASSPGVWDLQETQYF | TGTGCCAGCAGCCCCGGGGTTTGGGATTTACAAGAGACCCAGTACTTC | TRBJ2-5 | TRBV7-6 | - | -
CASRALTGPVGELFF | TGTGCCAGCAGGGCCCTTACCGGGCCAGTCGGGGAGCTGTTTTTT | TRBJ2-2 | TRBV2 | - | -
CASSEYLTSLNTGELFF | TGTGCCAGCAGTGAATACTTGACATCTCTGAACACCGGGGAGCTGTTTTTT | TRBJ2-2 | TRBV2 | - | -
CASSENYEQYF | TGTGCCAGCAGTGAAAACTACGAGCAGTACTTC | TRBJ2-7 | TRBV2 | - | -
CASSQGVEVSSYEQYF | TGCGCCAGCAGCCAGGGGGTCGAGGTGAGCTCCTACGAGCAGTACTTC | TRBJ2-7 | TRBV4-3 | - | once
CASRGDPTDAEAFF | TGTGCCAGCAGGGGGGACCCGACCGACGCTGAAGCTTTCTTT | TRBJ1-1 | TRBV28 | - | -
CASSSTQGRASSYNEQFF | TGTGCCAGCAGCTCAACTCAGGGGCGGGCGAGCTCCTACAATGAGCAGTTCTTC | TRBJ2-1 | TRBV7-9 | - | -
CASSFPARGFNTGELFF | TGTGCCAGCAGTTTTCCGGCCAGGGGGTTTAACACCGGGGAGCTGTTTTTT | TRBJ2-2 | TRBV28 | TRBD1 | -
CAWSSTGTSLSAGELFF | TGTGCCTGGAGTTCTACCGGGACTAGTCTTTCGGCCGGGGAGCTGTTTTTT | TRBJ2-2 | TRBV30 | TRBD2 | once
CASSYSPLSGEQYF | TGTGCCAGCAGTTACTCGCCCCTTTCGGGCGAGCAGTACTTC | TRBJ2-7 | TRBV6-5 | - | -
CASGGELIGELFF | TGTGCCAGCGGGGGGGAATTGATCGGGGAGCTGTTTTTT | TRBJ2-2 | TRBV6-6 | TRBD2 | -
CASHMGGSSYEQYF | TGCGCCAGCCATATGGGGGGGAGCTCCTACGAGCAGTACTTC | TRBJ2-7 | TRBV5-1 | TRBD2 | -
CASSLEAGSGYTF | TGTGCCAGCAGCTTAGAGGCGGGGAGTGGCTACACCTTC | TRBJ1-2 | TRBV11-2 | - | -
CASSPRAGMSSYEQYF | TGTGCCAGCAGCCCGAGGGCGGGGATGAGCTCCTACGAGCAGTACTTC | TRBJ2-7 | TRBV11-2 | - | -
CASSLQGQAMAAFF | TGTGCCAGCAGTCTACAAGGACAGGCCATGGCGGCTTTCTTT | TRBJ1-1 | TRBV2 | TRBD1 | -
CASSLSVAYEQYF | TGTGCCAGCAGTCTTAGCGTAGCCTACGAGCAGTACTTC | TRBJ2-7 | TRBV6-6 | - | -